These 11 T cell receptor beta chains were sequenced from one sample in a study of blood T cells in healthy people across ages. A second PCR of roughly 6 to 12 cycles used a sample-barcoded 5' primer and a J-beta primer mix. TCRdb reprocessed the 5' RACE reads via MiXCR and lists one record per CDR3 protein. The sample carries about 830,000 distinct CDR3 sequences, 55% to 65% recorded once. Input material: blood. These receptors were obtained from a man aged 25 to 40 in good health.

This chain connects TRBV20-1 to TRBJ2-7, with D perhaps matching TRBD2 (6 bases). Trimming pared 1 base from V and 3 bases from J, leaving 10 bases between. Per the germline V gene, CDR1 is DFQATT and CDR2 is SNEGSKA (reference sequence). The CDR3 loop spans 13 amino acids. CDR3 in amino acids: CSARGRGNYEQYF. DNA of the CDR3: TGCAGTGCTAGAGGACGGGGGAACTACGAGCAGTACTTC.

The V gene is TRBV7-2, the J gene TRBJ2-3; a weak D match, TRBD2 (5 bases). Trimming took 1 base from V and 5 from J, leaving 10 bases between them. CDR1 and CDR2 from the germline V gene are SGHTA and FQGNSA. This CDR3 comprises 14 residues. In nucleotides, the CDR3 is TGTGCCAGCAGCTTAGTTCCGGGGAGAGATACGCAGTATTTT. It translates to CASSLVPGRDTQYF.

This clonotype was picked up a small number of times. V and J are TRBV6-5 and TRBJ1-2; 8 nucleotides match TRBD1. This CDR3 comprises 12 residues. Per the germline V gene, CDR1 is MNHEY and CDR2 is SVGAGI. Trimming at V came to 5 bases and at J to 8 bases, leaving 4 bases not matched to a gene. The CDR3 reads CASSADRVGYTF. CDR3 sequence (DNA): TGTGCCAGCAGTGCGGACAGGGTCGGCTACACCTTC.

The rearrangement joins TRBV15 to TRBJ2-1, with TRBD2 matching over 8 bases. The CDR3 consists of 15 residues. The V gene's germline CDR1 is LNHNV and CDR2 YYDKDF (reference sequence). J gave up 7 bases and V 6 bases, and 11 bases lay outside the gene matches. The CDR3 reads CATRVGAGDRNEQFF. The CDR3 nucleotides are TGTGCCACCAGGGTCGGAGCGGGGGATCGGAATGAGCAGTTCTTC.

The genes are TRBV7-3 and TRBJ1-2; tentative D call: TRBD1 (6 bases). Trimming left V 3 bases short and J 0 bases short, with 8 bases between. Germline CDR1 is SGHTA and CDR2 is FQGTGA. The CDR3 has 14 amino acids. The CDR3 bases are TGTGCCAGCAGCTTTGGGGACACTAACTATGGCTACACCTTC. This translates into CASSFGDTNYGYTF.

This clonotype occurred a few times. This chain links TRBV12-3 or TRBV12-4 with TRBJ2-2; TRBD1 or TRBD2 may be the D gene (6 bases each). Between the trimmed V and J ends, which lost 7 bases and 7 bases, there was a span of 13 bases. CDR3 length equals 13 residues. CDR3 sequence: CASNPGAGGELFF. The CDR3 bases are TGTGCCAGCAATCCGGGGGCTGGCGGGGAGCTGTTTTTT.

This clonotype was recorded once. Germline and junction disagree at one end, which may indicate a read error. The rearrangement joins TRBV28 to TRBJ1-6, with a weak D call TRBD1 (6 bases). The CDR3 has 15 amino acids. From germline, CDR1 is MDHEN and CDR2 SYDVKM. CDR3 region: CACSPRGTYNSPLHF. The CDR3 nucleotides are TGTGCCTGCAGTCCCAGGGGCACCTATAATTCACCCCTCCACTTT.

V is TRBV29-1 and J is TRBJ1-1; 7 nucleotides align to TRBD1. The CDR3 runs 14 residues. Trimming removed 7 bases from V and 1 base from J; junction bases left unmatched: 9. Germline CDR1 is SQVTM and CDR2 is ANQGSEA. CDR3 loop: CSATTGSGNTEAFF. CDR3 nucleotides: TGCAGCGCAACGACAGGGTCCGGGAACACTGAAGCTTTCTTT. The full variable domain, in which reference TRBV29-1 and TRBJ1-1 provide the parts outside the CDR3, is SAVISQKPSRDICQRGTSLTIQCQVDSQVTMMFWYRQQPGQSLTLIATANQGSEATYESGFVIDKFPISRPNLTFSTLTVSNMSPEDSSIYLCSATTGSGNTEAFFGQGTRLTVV.

The chain recombines TRBV6-5 with TRBJ1-2, with D possibly TRBD1 on 5 matching bases. The V end lost 3 bases, the J end lost 6 bases, and 11 bases lay between the germline ends. CDR1 is MNHEY and CDR2 is SVGAGI in the germline V gene. The CDR3 contains 13 residues. CDR3 in DNA: TGTGCCAGCAGTTATGTAAGGGGAAATGGCTACACCTTC. Translated: CASSYVRGNGYTF.

This rearrangement joins TRBV21-1 to TRBJ2-1; whether TRBD1, the table's D call, matches the DNA was not checked. TRBV21-1 has pseudogene status. The CDR3 extends over 17 amino acids. The CDR3 nucleotides read TGTGCCAGCAGCAAGGGGCTTCGGAGGGGGCCTTACAATGAGCAGTTCTTC. This translates into CASSKGLRRGPYNEQFF.

This clonotype was found a few times. The chain is built from TRBV7-3 and TRBJ2-1; 7 bases are shared with TRBD2. V lost 6 bases and J lost 6; bases outside the gene matches: 2. This CDR3 spans 12 amino acids. CDR1 SGHTA and CDR2 FQGTGA come from the germline V gene. CDR3 coding DNA: TGTGCCAGCAGTCCTAGCGGCAATGAGCAGTTCTTC. Protein: CASSPSGNEQFF. Combining the CDR3 with reference TRBV7-3 and TRBJ2-1 gives the whole variable domain GAGVSQTPSNKVTEKGKYVELRCDPISGHTALYWYRQSLGQGPEFLIYFQGTGAADDSGLPNDRFFAVRPEGSVSTLKIQRTERGDSAVYLCASSPSGNEQFFGPGTRLTVL.